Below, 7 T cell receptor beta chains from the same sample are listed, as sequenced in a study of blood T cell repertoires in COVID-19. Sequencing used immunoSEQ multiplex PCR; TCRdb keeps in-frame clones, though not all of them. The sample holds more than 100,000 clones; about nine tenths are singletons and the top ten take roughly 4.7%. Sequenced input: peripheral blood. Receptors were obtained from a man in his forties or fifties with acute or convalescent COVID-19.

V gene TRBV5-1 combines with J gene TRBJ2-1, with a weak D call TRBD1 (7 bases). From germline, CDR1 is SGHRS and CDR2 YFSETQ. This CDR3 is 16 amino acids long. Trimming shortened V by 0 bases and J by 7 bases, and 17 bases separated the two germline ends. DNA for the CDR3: TGCGCCAGCAGCTTGGTCGGGGGACCAGGGGGGAATGAGCAGTTCTTC. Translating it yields CASSLVGGPGGNEQFF.

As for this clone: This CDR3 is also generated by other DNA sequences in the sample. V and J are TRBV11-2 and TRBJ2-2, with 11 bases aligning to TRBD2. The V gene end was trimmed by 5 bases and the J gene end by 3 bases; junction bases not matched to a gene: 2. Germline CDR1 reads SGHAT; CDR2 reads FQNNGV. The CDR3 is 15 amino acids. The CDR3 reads CASSLSGRDTGELFF. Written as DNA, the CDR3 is TGTGCCAGCAGCCTTAGCGGGAGGGACACCGGGGAGCTGTTTTTT.

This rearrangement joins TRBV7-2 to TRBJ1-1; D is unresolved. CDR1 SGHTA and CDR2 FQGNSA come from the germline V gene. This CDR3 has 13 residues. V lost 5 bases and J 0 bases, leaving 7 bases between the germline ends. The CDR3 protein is CASSQRVNTEAFF. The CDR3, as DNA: TGTGCCAGCAGCCAACGAGTGAACACTGAAGCTTTCTTT. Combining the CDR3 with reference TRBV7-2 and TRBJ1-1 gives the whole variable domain GAGVSQSPSNKVTEKGKDVELRCDPISGHTALYWYRQSLGQGLEFLIYFQGNSAPDKSGLPSDRFSAERTGGSVSTLTIQRTQQEDSAVYLCASSQRVNTEAFFGQGTRLTVV.

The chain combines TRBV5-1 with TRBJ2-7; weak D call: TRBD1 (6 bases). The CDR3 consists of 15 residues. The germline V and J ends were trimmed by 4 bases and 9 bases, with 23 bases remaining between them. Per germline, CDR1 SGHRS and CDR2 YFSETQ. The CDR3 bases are TGCGCCAGCAGCCCAACCCCGGACAGTCCATGGGGGCAGTACTTC. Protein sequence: CASSPTPDSPWGQYF.

CDR3 residues: CAWSLPLGAGDVSGANVLTF. The CDR3 DNA follows: TGTGCCTGGAGTCTCCCCTTAGGGGCGGGAGACGTCTCTGGGGCCAACGTCCTGACTTTC. This chain joins TRBV30 and TRBJ2-6; 7 nucleotides match TRBD2. Germline assignment: CDR1 GTSNPN and CDR2 SVGIG (reference sequence). CDR3 length equals 20 residues. The V and J ends lost 2 bases and 0 bases, in that order; junction bases with no gene match: 16.

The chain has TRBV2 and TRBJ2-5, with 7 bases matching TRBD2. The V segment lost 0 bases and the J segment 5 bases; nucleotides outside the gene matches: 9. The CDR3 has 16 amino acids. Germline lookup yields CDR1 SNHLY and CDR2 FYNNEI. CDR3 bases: TGTGCCAGCAGTGAAGCGCTGGGTGCGGGAGTGGAGACCCAGTACTTC. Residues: CASSEALGAGVETQYF.

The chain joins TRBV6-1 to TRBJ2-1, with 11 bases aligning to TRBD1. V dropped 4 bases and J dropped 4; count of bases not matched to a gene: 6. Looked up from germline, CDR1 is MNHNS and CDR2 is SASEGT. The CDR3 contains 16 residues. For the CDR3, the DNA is TGTGCCAGCAGTGTTGATGGACAGGGGGCGTACAATGAGCAGTTCTTC. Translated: CASSVDGQGAYNEQFF.